Below, 6 T cell receptor beta chains from the same sample are listed, as sequenced in a study of control samples from healthy donors and cancer patients. This table comes from immunoSEQ multiplex PCR, and its TCRdb copy is limited to in-frame clones, with some not included. The sample lists around 130,000 clones; roughly 94% were seen once. The source material was blood. The source is a man aged 25-45 years in good health.

V usage is TRBV19 and J usage is TRBJ1-3, with D maybe TRBD1 (5 bases). The V end was cut by 4 bases, the J end by 1 base, with 14 bases between. Germline-derived CDR1 and CDR2 are LNHDA and SQIVND (reference sequence). This CDR3 has 16 amino acids. The CDR3 coding sequence is TGTGCCAGTAGTAACCGGGACTCATATTCTGGAAACACCATATATTTT. Protein product: CASSNRDSYSGNTIYF.

The chain joins TRBV7-9 to TRBJ2-1; D unresolved. The CDR3 is 13 residues long. V dropped 7 bases and J dropped 2 bases, with 9 bases sitting between them. Germline V lookup: CDR1 SEHNR, CDR2 FQNEAQ (reference sequence). CDR3 in DNA: TGTGCCAGCACCCTGGGCGCCTACAATGAGCAGTTCTTC. This encodes CASTLGAYNEQFF.

The CDR3 bases are TGTGCCAGCAGTTTCCGGGACAGGGAATTTCATGGCTACACCTTC. Encoded protein: CASSFRDREFHGYTF. The genes are TRBV28 and TRBJ1-2, with 9 bases identical to TRBD1. The CDR3 covers 15 residues. V dropped 3 bases and J dropped 6; count of bases not matched to a gene: 8. CDR1 is MDHEN, CDR2 SYDVKM, per germline.

The V and J genes are TRBV2 and TRBJ2-7, with 11 nucleotides matching TRBD2. V was clipped by 10 bases and J by 6 bases; unmatched bases: 20. The length of the CDR3 is 17 residues. Germline values: CDR1 SNHLY, CDR2 FYNNEI. The CDR3 DNA follows: TGTGCCACTGAGGTCGGTAGCGGGGGGGCGAGAGAGCTCGAGCAGTACTTC. Its protein product is CATEVGSGGARELEQYF. The entire variable domain, with the rest obtained from reference TRBV2 and TRBJ2-7, is as follows: EPEVTQTPSHQVTQMGQEVILRCVPISNHLYFYWYRQILGQKVEFLVSFYNNEISEKSEIFDDQFSVERPDGSNFTLKIRSTKLEDSAMYFCATEVGSGGARELEQYFGPGTRLTVT.

The CDR3 spells CASSPLGRSYEQYF. The CDR3 DNA follows: TGTGCCAGCAGCCCTTTAGGAAGGTCCTACGAGCAGTACTTC. The J gene is TRBJ2-7, the V gene TRBV3-1 (or the pseudogene TRBV3-2); D not resolved. Germline CDR1 reads LGHDT; CDR2 reads YNNKEL (reference sequence). The CDR3 totals 14 residues. V gave up 4 bases and J gave up 1 base, with 11 bases separating them.

The V and J genes are TRBV4-3 and TRBJ2-7; D is ambiguous. Germline V gene data show CDR1 as LGHNA and CDR2 as YSLEER. Trimming cost V 3 bases and J 1 base, with 16 bases left between them. This CDR3 has 16 residues. CDR3 protein: CASSQYQDLGSYEQYF. CDR3 nucleotide sequence: TGCGCCAGCAGCCAGTACCAGGATCTGGGGTCCTACGAGCAGTACTTC.